One and the same sample provided the 14 T cell receptor beta chains below, sequenced in a study of early T cells in non-severe SARS-CoV-2 infection (dated by TCRdb to the early 2020s). The library came from 5' RACE. This sample was sequenced with a NextSeq 500. TCRdb ran its own pipeline on the public reads, namely fastp trimming at Q25 and MiXCR clone calling, and kept in-frame beta chains. Merged by CDR3 protein, the rows form single entries marked with the most common genes and DNA. The sample data list 60,000 to 75,000 distinct CDR3 sequences, and 10% to 15% of these were observed just once. Of the sample, roughly 1.4% is held by the ten largest clones. This specimen consisted of whole blood, obtained at baseline. The source of these receptors is an adult who was a healthcare worker with PCR-confirmed SARS-CoV-2 infection or an uninfected control (not recorded which).

This clonotype was detected a few times. The rearrangement joins TRBV5-1 to TRBJ1-6, with D possibly being TRBD1 (6 bases). V lost 4 bases, J lost 7 bases, and 15 bases lay in between. Germline CDR1 and CDR2: SGHRS and YFSETQ. The CDR3 is 15 amino acids. The CDR3 reads CASSRVQGWNSPLHF. Written as DNA, the CDR3 is TGCGCCAGCAGCCGTGTACAGGGTTGGAATTCACCCCTCCACTTT.

The chain recombines TRBV27 with TRBJ2-1, with TRBD2 as a possible D gene (5 bases). Germline V gene lookup returns CDR1 MNHEY and CDR2 SMNVEV (reference sequence). V was trimmed by 0 bases and J by 8 bases, leaving 17 bases between them. The CDR3 spans 16 residues. DNA for the CDR3: TGTGCCAGCAGTTTATCGCTAGCCCCACCCGGGGATGAGCAGTTCTTC. As protein: CASSLSLAPPGDEQFF.

V and J are TRBV25-1 and TRBJ1-2; the D gene is possibly TRBD1 (6 bases). The CDR3 consists of 14 residues. The V gene's germline CDR1 is MGHDK and CDR2 SYGVNS. The V end lost 7 bases, the J end lost 5 bases, and 17 bases lay between the germline ends. CDR3 nucleotides: TGTGCCAGCACCCCCGGGGGGGCCTTTTATGGCTACACCTTC. It is translated as CASTPGGAFYGYTF.

This clonotype has a handful of counts. The chain recombines TRBV4-3 with TRBJ2-2; D not certain. Trimming left V 3 bases short and J 7 bases short, with 6 bases between. This CDR3 contains 12 residues. CDR1 and CDR2 (germline): LGHNA, YSLEER. CDR3 DNA: TGCGCCAGCAGCCAGGAGTACGGGGAGCTGTTTTTT. Encoded protein: CASSQEYGELFF.

The CDR3 sequence: CASSFDRGEQPQHF. For the CDR3, the DNA is TGTGCCAGCTCATTCGACAGGGGAGAACAGCCCCAGCATTTT. The chain links TRBV18 to TRBJ1-5, with 8 bases fitting TRBD1. Germline V gene lookup returns CDR1 KGHSH and CDR2 LQKENI. V gave up 5 bases and J gave up 7 bases; unmatched junction bases: 7. The CDR3 has 14 residues.

The rearrangement joins TRBV5-1 to TRBJ1-2; TRBD1 aligns across 7 bases. The CDR3 covers 14 residues. CDR1 and CDR2 (germline): SGHRS, YFSETQ. The ends lost 4 bases at V and 3 bases at J; junction bases unmatched: 6. This CDR3 is CASSPTTGDYGYTF. The CDR3, as DNA: TGCGCCAGCAGCCCAACCACAGGGGACTATGGCTACACCTTC.

This chain uses TRBV18 with TRBJ1-1; 7 bases align to TRBD1. Unmatched junction bases numbered 8, after V lost 3 bases and J lost 4 bases. Germline V gene data show CDR1 as KGHSH and CDR2 as LQKENI. The length of the CDR3 is 15 residues. In DNA, the CDR3 is TGTGCCAGCTCACCGAACTACGACAGGGCCACTGAAGCTTTCTTT. Translating gives CASSPNYDRATEAFF.

This clonotype occurred a few times. V is TRBV6-2 or TRBV6-3 and J is TRBJ2-2; 9 nucleotides align to TRBD1. The CDR3 sequence is 15 residues long. The V gene end was trimmed by 5 bases and the J gene end by 3 bases; junction bases not matched to a gene: 4. The germline CDR1 and CDR2 sequences are MNHEY and SVGEGT. In DNA, the CDR3 is TGTGCCAGCAGTCTCGGACAGGGGCACACCGGGGAGCTGTTTTTT. It encodes CASSLGQGHTGELFF.

As regards this clonotype: A much larger clone differs by one base, so this may be a read error. The V and J genes are TRBV12-3 or TRBV12-4 and TRBJ2-1, with D uncertain. The CDR3 loop spans 15 amino acids. The DNA of the CDR3 is TGTGCCAGCAGTTTAGGCATGACCGGCTACAATGTGCAGTTCTTC. Encoded protein: CASSLGMTGYNVQFF.

This clonotype was seen at least ten times. CDR3 residues: CSASARSGAPEKLFF. In nucleotides, the CDR3 is TGCAGTGCTAGTGCAAGGTCGGGTGCTCCCGAAAAACTGTTTTTT. The chain joins TRBV20-1 to TRBJ1-4; D remains unclear. Germline CDR1 reads DFQATT; CDR2 reads SNEGSKA (reference sequence). Trimming stripped 3 bases from V and 8 bases from J, with 19 bases between. The CDR3 is 15 amino acids.

This clonotype was recorded a few times. V is TRBV28 and J is TRBJ2-1; 9 bases map to TRBD1. Germline lookup yields CDR1 MDHEN and CDR2 SYDVKM. The CDR3 length is 15 residues. Trimming removed 6 bases from V and 4 bases from J; junction bases left unmatched: 7. The DNA of the CDR3 is TGTGCCAGCAGATCTACAGGGGGCCGATACAATGAGCAGTTCTTC. As protein: CASRSTGGRYNEQFF.

This clonotype was counted ten times or more. The chain carries TRBV30 and TRBJ2-5; the D is unclear. Germline CDR1 GTSNPN, CDR2 SVGIG (reference sequence). This CDR3 contains 13 residues. V lost 0 bases and J 4 bases, leaving 9 bases between the germline ends. The CDR3 bases are TGTGCCTGGAGTGTACCCCCCGGAGAGACCCAGTACTTC. Translating gives CAWSVPPGETQYF.

J is TRBJ2-3 and V is TRBV19; D not resolved. V was shortened by 3 bases and J by 5 bases, with 3 bases between the two germline ends. The germline gives CDR1 LNHDA, CDR2 SQIVND (reference sequence). The CDR3 loop spans 11 amino acids. In DNA form, the CDR3 reads TGTGCCAGTAGTATGAGAGATACGCAGTATTTT. Amino acids: CASSMRDTQYF.

This chain uses TRBV29-1 with TRBJ1-1; D is unclear. Germline CDR1 is SQVTM and CDR2 is ANQGSEA. The CDR3 extends over 14 amino acids. The V and J ends lost 7 bases and 0 bases respectively, with 15 bases between them. CDR3 region: CSGDGRPMNTEAFF. The CDR3 coding sequence is TGCAGCGGAGATGGGCGGCCCATGAACACTGAAGCTTTCTTT.